Shown below are 25 T cell receptor beta chains from a single sample sequenced in a study of blood T cell repertoires in COVID-19. Data came from immunoSEQ multiplex PCR; TCRdb stores just in-frame clones and leaves some out. The profile shows 130,000 to 150,000 clones, 85% of them singletons. The sequencing sample was made of PBMCs or T cells enriched from blood (not recorded which). These receptor sequences come from a woman in her 40s who had recovered from COVID-19.

V usage is TRBV18 and J usage is TRBJ2-3; TRBD2 matches at 10 bases. The V and J ends lost 2 bases and 2 bases, in that order; junction bases with no gene match: 7. CDR1 and CDR2 (germline): KGHSH, LQKENI. This CDR3 is 17 amino acids long. DNA for the CDR3: TGTGCCAGCTCACCAGGGCTAGCGGGGGCTTACACAGATACGCAGTATTTT. Protein sequence: CASSPGLAGAYTDTQYF.

About this clone itself: At the DNA level, this CDR3 is encoded by other sequences in the same sample as well. The chain couples TRBV7-9 to TRBJ1-3; D unresolved. CDR1 SEHNR and CDR2 FQNEAQ come from the germline V gene (reference sequence). This CDR3 has 12 residues. V dropped 1 base and J dropped 7 bases, with 5 bases sitting between them. The CDR3 region has the DNA TGTGCCAGCAGCTTAGACCGGAACACCATATATTTT. Translating gives CASSLDRNTIYF.

The chain employs TRBV27 and TRBJ2-7, with 7 bases identical to TRBD2. This CDR3 contains 18 residues. Germline CDR1 reads MNHEY; CDR2 reads SMNVEV (reference sequence). V gave up 8 bases and J gave up 1 base; unmatched junction bases: 20. As DNA, the CDR3 is TGTGCCAGCGGCCCAGCGGGATCAGTTCGCCCCCAATCCTACGAGCAGTACTTC. It encodes CASGPAGSVRPQSYEQYF.

The chain is built from TRBV9 and TRBJ2-1; 11 bases match TRBD2. The CDR3 totals 14 residues. Per germline, CDR1 SGDLS and CDR2 YYNGEE. V shed 4 bases, J shed 7 bases, and the junction held 4 bases outside the gene matches. CDR3 nucleotide sequence: TGTGCCAGCAGCCCCGGGACTAGCGGAAATGAGCAGTTCTTC. It yields the protein CASSPGTSGNEQFF.

V gene TRBV6-5 combines with J gene TRBJ2-7; 12 positions agree with TRBD2. V shed 7 bases, J shed 6 bases, and the junction held 7 bases outside the gene matches. CDR1 is MNHEY and CDR2 is SVGAGI in the germline V gene. There are 14 residues in the CDR3. CDR3 protein: CASIPPGLAGEQYF. Written as DNA, the CDR3 is TGTGCCAGCATCCCTCCGGGACTAGCGGGCGAGCAGTACTTC.

This clone has only one observation. CDR3 amino acids: CASSTSGNIQYF. The CDR3 nucleotides are TGTGCCAGCAGTACCTCGGGAAACATTCAGTACTTC. The rearrangement links TRBV27 to TRBJ2-4, with D unclear. The CDR3 sequence is 12 residues long. From germline, CDR1 is MNHEY and CDR2 SMNVEV (reference sequence). The germline V and J ends were trimmed by 5 bases and 6 bases, with 8 bases remaining between them.

The genes are TRBV21-1 and TRBJ2-7; TRBD1, the D gene given by the table, was not confirmed from the DNA. TRBV21-1 counts as a pseudogene. The CDR3 totals 13 residues. In DNA form, the CDR3 reads TGTGCCAGAAACAGTGAAAGAGAAGACGAGCAGTACTTC. This encodes CARNSEREDEQYF.

This chain uses TRBV7-9 with TRBJ1-2; 12 nucleotides align to TRBD1. This CDR3 spans 16 amino acids. After removal of 4 bases from V and 2 bases from J, the junction contained 5 bases not matched to a gene. Germline V gene data show CDR1 as SEHNR and CDR2 as FQNEAQ (reference sequence). CDR3: CASSSTGQGANYGYTF. In DNA form, the CDR3 reads TGTGCCAGCAGCTCCACGGGACAGGGGGCCAACTATGGCTACACCTTC.

The chain joins TRBV5-1 to TRBJ2-1; 7 bases fit TRBD2. With V trimmed by 0 bases and J by 10 bases, 13 bases remained unmatched. Per germline, CDR1 SGHRS and CDR2 YFSETQ. CDR3 length: 16 residues. CDR3 loop: CASSLAGGLEMWEQFF. CDR3 sequence (DNA): TGCGCCAGCAGCTTGGCGGGTGGACTAGAGATGTGGGAGCAGTTCTTC. The full variable domain, with the rest looked up from reference TRBV5-1 and TRBJ2-1, is KAGVTQTPRYLIKTRGQQVTLSCSPISGHRSVSWYQQTPGQGLQFLFEYFSETQRNKGNFPGRFSGRQFSNSRSEMNVSTLELGDSALYLCASSLAGGLEMWEQFFGPGTRLTVL.

This chain links TRBV5-5 with TRBJ1-5; D might be TRBD1 (5 bases). Trimming shortened V by 4 bases and J by 5 bases, and 16 bases separated the two germline ends. Germline V gene data show CDR1 as SGHKS and CDR2 as YYEKEE (reference sequence). The CDR3 extends over 15 amino acids. CDR3 protein: CASSGVAEGDQPQHF. The CDR3, as DNA: TGTGCCAGCAGCGGCGTGGCAGAAGGGGATCAGCCCCAGCATTTT.

The chain is built from TRBV7-2 and TRBJ2-7; 10 positions agree with TRBD2. V dropped 4 bases and J dropped 2; count of bases not matched to a gene: 5. The CDR3 is 15 residues long. Germline values: CDR1 SGHTA, CDR2 FQGNSA. The CDR3 DNA is TGTGCCAGCAGCTATAGCGGGGGGTCCGCCTACGAGCAGTACTTC. Its protein product is CASSYSGGSAYEQYF.

The chain joins TRBV6-5 to TRBJ2-4; 9 nucleotides match TRBD2. CDR1 MNHEY and CDR2 SVGAGI come from the germline V gene. V gave up 5 bases and J gave up 4 bases; unmatched junction bases: 3. The CDR3 is 14 residues long. The CDR3 sequence: CASSPAGGKNIQYF. DNA of the CDR3: TGTGCCAGCAGTCCAGCGGGGGGAAAAAACATTCAGTACTTC.

The chain recombines TRBV18 with TRBJ2-3; D is perhaps TRBD1 (6 bases). CDR3 length equals 17 residues. Germline V gene data show CDR1 as KGHSH and CDR2 as LQKENI. Trimming pared 2 bases from V and 1 base from J, leaving 16 bases between. As DNA, the CDR3 is TGTGCCAGCTCACCATACAGGGCCCACGCCCGCACAGATACGCAGTATTTT. It is translated as CASSPYRAHARTDTQYF. Supplemented by reference TRBV18 and TRBJ2-3, the full variable domain reads NAGVMQNPRHLVRRRGQEARLRCSPMKGHSHVYWYRQLPEEGLKFMVYLQKENIIDESGMPKERFSAEFPKEGPSILRIQQVVRGDSAAYFCASSPYRAHARTDTQYFGPGTRLTVL.

The V and J genes are TRBV18 and TRBJ2-3, with 10 bases fitting TRBD1. Germline-derived CDR1 and CDR2 are KGHSH and LQKENI. The CDR3 consists of 14 residues. V dropped 3 bases and J dropped 4; count of bases not matched to a gene: 1. The CDR3 DNA reads TGTGCCAGCTCACCGACAGGGGGCTCAGATACGCAGTATTTT. Its protein is CASSPTGGSDTQYF.

The V gene is TRBV9, the J gene TRBJ2-3; 9 bases align to TRBD2. The J segment lost 4 bases and the V segment lost 0 bases, leaving 3 bases of the junction unmatched. CDR1 is SGDLS, CDR2 YYNGEE, per germline. This CDR3 comprises 15 residues. The CDR3 spells CASSVGVAGADTQYF. Here the CDR3 DNA reads TGTGCCAGCAGCGTAGGTGTAGCGGGGGCAGATACGCAGTATTTT.

The V call is TRBV24-1, the J call TRBJ2-2; a weak D match, TRBD1 (5 bases). Between the trimmed V and J ends, which lost 5 bases and 7 bases, there was a span of 10 bases. The CDR3 is 13 residues long. Germline V lookup: CDR1 KGHDR, CDR2 SFDVKD. The CDR3 sequence: CATSAAGNGELFF. DNA for the CDR3: TGTGCCACCAGTGCAGCAGGGAACGGGGAGCTGTTTTTT.

CDR3 coding DNA: TGCGCCAGCGGGCCCTTCGGGACTAGCGGCTACGAGCAGTACTTC. It yields the protein CASGPFGTSGYEQYF. This sequence joins TRBV4-1 and TRBJ2-7, with 11 bases that match TRBD2. Germline V CDR1 and CDR2: MGHRA, YSYEKL. The CDR3 is 15 amino acids. The V gene end was trimmed by 8 bases and the J gene end by 3 bases; junction bases not matched to a gene: 9.

V gene TRBV2 combines with J gene TRBJ2-7; 8 bases are a match to TRBD1. This CDR3 region has 14 residues. J was trimmed by 5 bases and V by 5 bases; bases with no gene match: 8. Germline V CDR1 and CDR2: SNHLY, FYNNEI. The CDR3 is CASSRTGIVNEQYF. The DNA for the CDR3 is TGTGCCAGCAGTCGGACAGGGATAGTGAACGAGCAGTACTTC.

V gene TRBV13 combines with J gene TRBJ1-6, with 8 bases matching TRBD1. Germline V gene sequence: CDR1 PRHDT, CDR2 FYEKMQ (reference sequence). The CDR3 is made up of 17 amino acids. V shed 2 bases, J shed 6 bases, and the junction held 9 bases outside the gene matches. CDR3 residues: CASSLLVQGASNSPLHF. The CDR3 region has the DNA TGTGCCAGCAGCTTACTCGTGCAGGGGGCGAGTAATTCACCCCTCCACTTT.

This clone was recorded only once. J is TRBJ2-1 and V is TRBV5-6, with 8 bases matching TRBD1. Germline V gene data show CDR1 as SGHDT and CDR2 as YYEEEE. This CDR3 is built from 15 residues. With 2 bases clipped from V and 6 bases from J, the junction kept 7 bases outside the gene matches. CDR3 protein: CASSFLDRDPNEQFF. The DNA for the CDR3 is TGTGCCAGCAGCTTCCTGGACAGGGACCCCAATGAGCAGTTCTTC.

The chain carries TRBV4-1 and TRBJ2-3; D might be TRBD1 (6 bases). The ends were cut back, 4 bases at V and 4 bases at J, with 15 bases in the middle. Germline assignment: CDR1 MGHRA and CDR2 YSYEKL. This CDR3 has 15 residues. The CDR3 DNA sequence: TGCGCCAGCAGCCCCCGGACTGAGGGGGCAGATACGCAGTATTTT. It specifies CASSPRTEGADTQYF.

This clone turned up a few times. The chain employs TRBV12-3 or TRBV12-4 and TRBJ1-2; D possibly corresponds to TRBD1 (6 bases). With 10 bases removed from V and 0 bases from J, the gap between germline ends came to 12 bases. The CDR3 consists of 13 residues. CDR3 region: CATSTGANYGYTF. As DNA, the CDR3 is TGTGCCACCTCGACAGGAGCTAACTATGGCTACACCTTC.

V usage is TRBV7-3 and J usage is TRBJ2-1, with 12 bases lining up with TRBD2. There are 14 residues in the CDR3. The J segment lost 8 bases and the V segment lost 4 bases, leaving 3 bases of the junction unmatched. Germline values: CDR1 SGHTA, CDR2 FQGTGA. CDR3 amino acids: CASSSGLAGDEQFF. The CDR3 DNA reads as TGTGCCAGCAGCTCGGGACTAGCGGGTGATGAGCAGTTCTTC.

The CDR3 spells CASSLRQFNNYGYTF. The CDR3 nucleotides read TGTGCCAGCAGCTTGCGACAGTTTAATAACTATGGCTACACCTTC. The V and J genes are TRBV5-5 and TRBJ1-2, with a possible D match to TRBD1 (5 bases). The V end lost 1 base, the J end lost 1 base, and 11 bases lay between the germline ends. Germline values: CDR1 SGHKS, CDR2 YYEKEE (reference sequence). This CDR3 contains 15 residues. Full variable domain (missing parts from reference TRBV5-5 and TRBJ1-2): DAGVTQSPTHLIKTRGQQVTLRCSPISGHKSVSWYQQVLGQGPQFIFQYYEKEERGRGNFPDRFSARQFPNYSSELNVNALLLGDSALYLCASSLRQFNNYGYTFGSGTRLTVV.

J is TRBJ1-1 and V is TRBV11-2; possible D gene TRBD1, 5 bases. CDR1 is SGHAT and CDR2 is FQNNGV in the germline V gene. There are 16 residues in the CDR3. Trimming took off 1 base at V and 0 bases at J, with 12 bases between the two ends. The DNA of the CDR3 is TGTGCCAGCAGCTTAGGGGGACTTTCCATGAACACTGAAGCTTTCTTT. Protein: CASSLGGLSMNTEAFF.